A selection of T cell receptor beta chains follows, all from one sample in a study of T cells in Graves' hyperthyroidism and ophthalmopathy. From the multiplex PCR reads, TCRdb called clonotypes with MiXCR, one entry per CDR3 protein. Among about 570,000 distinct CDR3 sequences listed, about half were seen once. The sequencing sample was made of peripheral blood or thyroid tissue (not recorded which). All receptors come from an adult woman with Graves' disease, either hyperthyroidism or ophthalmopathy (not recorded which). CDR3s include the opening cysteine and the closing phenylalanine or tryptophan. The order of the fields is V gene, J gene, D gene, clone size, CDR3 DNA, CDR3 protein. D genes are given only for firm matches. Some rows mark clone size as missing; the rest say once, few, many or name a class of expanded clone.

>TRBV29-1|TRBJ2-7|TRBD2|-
TGCAGCGTTGAAGATTATGGCGGGAGTAGCGAGCAGTACTTC
CSVEDYGGSSEQYF
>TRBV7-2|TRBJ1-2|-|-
TGTGCCAGCACCAATTGGGGGGATGGCTACACCTTC
CASTNWGDGYTF
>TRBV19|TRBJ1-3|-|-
TGTGCCAGTAGTATCGTCGGTGGAAACACCATATATTTT
CASSIVGGNTIYF
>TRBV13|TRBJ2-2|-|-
-
CASSLKVGSCFF
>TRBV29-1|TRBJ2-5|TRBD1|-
TGCAGCGTTTGGGACAGGGGTCGGGAGACCCAGTACTTC
CSVWDRGRETQYF
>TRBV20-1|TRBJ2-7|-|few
TGCAGTGCTAGCAGGGGGCAGTACTTC
CSASRGQYF
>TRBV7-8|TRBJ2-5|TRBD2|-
TGTGCCAGCAGCTTCCTAGCGGGTAGGCAAGAGACCCAGTACTTC
CASSFLAGRQETQYF
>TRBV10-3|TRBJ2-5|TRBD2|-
TGTGCCATCAGTGATCCTAGCGGGGCTCGGGAGACCCAGTACTTC
CAISDPSGARETQYF
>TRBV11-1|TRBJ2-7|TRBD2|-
TGTGCCAGCAGCCCCAACCAAGTGGCGGGAGGGCCACGCGAGCAGTACTTC
CASSPNQVAGGPREQYF
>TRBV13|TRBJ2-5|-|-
TGTGCCACCAGCAAGGACAGCATACTTCTGGGGACCCAGTACTTC
CATSKDSILLGTQYF
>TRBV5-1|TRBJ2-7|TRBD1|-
TGCGCCAGCAGCCCGGGACAGGGTACAAAGGGCTACGAGCAGTACTTC
CASSPGQGTKGYEQYF
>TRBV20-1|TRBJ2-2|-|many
TGCAGTGCTAGGGGGGTGGGAAACACCGGGGAGCTGTTTTTT
CSARGVGNTGELFF
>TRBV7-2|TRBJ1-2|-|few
TGTGCCAGCAGCCGACAGCACAGGGAATATGGCTACACCTTC
CASSRQHREYGYTF
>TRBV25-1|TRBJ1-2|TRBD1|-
TGTGCCAGCAGTGTCCGGGACAGGCGCGCCTATGGCTACACCTTC
CASSVRDRRAYGYTF
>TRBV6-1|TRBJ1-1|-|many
TGTGCCAGCAGCCACACGTTGGACCCTCGTGGTTTCTTT
CASSHTLDPRGFF
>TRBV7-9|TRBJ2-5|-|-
TGTGCCTCCATGTTAGTAGGGAAAGAGACCCAGTACTTC
CASMLVGKETQYF
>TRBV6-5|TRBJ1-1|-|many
TGTGCCAGCAGCCCCCACGGCACCCCGGGGACTGAAGCTTTCTTT
CASSPHGTPGTEAFF
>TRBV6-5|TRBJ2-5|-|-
TGTGCCAGCAGTCACAGGGAGGGGATGATGGAGACCCAGTACTTC
CASSHREGMMETQYF
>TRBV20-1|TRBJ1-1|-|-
TGCAGTGCCCAGAGGAACACTGAAGCTTTCTTT
CSAQRNTEAFF
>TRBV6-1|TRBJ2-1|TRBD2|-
TGTGCCAGCGGGACTAGCGGGAGGTACAATGAGCAGTTCTTC
CASGTSGRYNEQFF
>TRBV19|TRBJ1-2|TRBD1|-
TGTGCCAGTAGACCAAAGGGCCCCCGACAGGGAGGAGGCTACACCTTC
CASRPKGPRQGGGYTF
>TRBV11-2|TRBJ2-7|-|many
TGTGCCAGCAGCCTTCCGGGGATCGCCCAATACGAGCAGTACTTC
CASSLPGIAQYEQYF
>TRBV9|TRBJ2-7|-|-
TGTGCCAGCAGCGTACGGTCTACCTACGAGCAGTACTTC
CASSVRSTYEQYF